This T cell receptor (beta chain) stems from a study of identical twins. Study results and limitations: Insertions were fewer in abundant cord blood beta clonotypes, whereas memory repertoires showed none of this pattern. Compared with unrelated sharing, twin-shared out-of-frame alpha sequences had more low-probability sequences.

This clonotype has a count of ten or more. Antigen: not known. TCRdb re-called the 5' RACE reads with MiXCR, one entry per CDR3 protein. This repertoire shows about 700,000 distinct CDR3 sequences, more than 6.5% found once; its top ten account for approximately 0.96%. The same specimen was also included in a second study, on yellow fever vaccine responses in identical twins.

This clonotype was obtained from a woman between 18 and 29 years old in good health. Material for sequencing was PBMCs.

CDR3 DNA: TGCGCCAGCAGCCTCACCGTGGGGGCGGAAAAACTGTTTTTT. Its protein is CASSLTVGAEKLFF. The chain joins TRBV4-3 to TRBJ1-4, with a tentative D call TRBD1 (6 bases). This CDR3 spans 14 amino acids. V was shortened by 4 bases and J by 8 bases, with 14 bases between the two germline ends. Germline V lookup: CDR1 LGHNA, CDR2 YSLEER.